A selection of T cell receptor beta chains follows, all from one sample in a study of shared T cell receptors in the human thymus. Only in-frame clones appear in the TCRdb table, and some are missing; sequencing was by immunoSEQ multiplex PCR. The table has roughly 700,000 clones, 85% to 90% seen once; the top ten hold 0.008% to 0.011%. These sequences were also reported in another study, on human thymus T cells.

Source material: thymocytes. The source of these receptors is a boy younger than two with a congenital heart defect. CDR3s include the opening cysteine and the closing phenylalanine or tryptophan. Fields, in order: CDR3 DNA, CDR3 protein, V gene, CDR3 length, D gene, J gene, clone size. The D gene is left open where the match is weak. Clone size, where shown, is once, few, many, or a class for clones that have expanded.

TGTGCCAGCAGCTTAGATCCGGCGGAGGGCGGTCTTAGGGAAAAACTGTTTTTT CASSLDPAEGGLREKLFF TRBV11-2 18 . TRBJ1-4 .
TGTGCCAGCAGCCCAATTGGACAGGGGGCCTACGAGCAGTACTTC CASSPIGQGAYEQYF TRBV11-3 15 TRBD1 TRBJ2-7 once
TGTGCCAGCAGTGGTACCGGGAGTAGCACAGATACGCAGTATTTT CASSGTGSSTDTQYF TRBV2 15 . TRBJ2-3 .
TGTGCCAGCAGCGCCCATAGAGATCCCGGTTACAGGGGAGGCAATGAGCAGTTCTTC CASSAHRDPGYRGGNEQFF TRBV9 19 . TRBJ2-1 .
TGCGCCAGCATTAATTTGCGTAAGACAGATACGCAGTATTTT CASINLRKTDTQYF TRBV23-1 14 . TRBJ2-3 once
TGTGCCAGCAGAACAATCATTAATCAGCCCCAGCATTTT CASRTIINQPQHF TRBV2 13 . TRBJ1-5 once
TGTGCCAGTAGTGTCCATAGCAATCAGCCCCAGCATTTT CASSVHSNQPQHF TRBV19 13 . TRBJ1-5 .
TGTGCCACCAGCAGTCTTCCGGGACAGGGCTCCTACGAGCAGTACTTC CATSSLPGQGSYEQYF TRBV15 16 TRBD1 TRBJ2-7 .
TGCGCCAGCAGCCAAGAAGGGTTCAGCGGCTACCTCTCTGGAAACACCATATATTTT CASSQEGFSGYLSGNTIYF TRBV4-3 19 . TRBJ1-3 once
TGTGCCAGTAGTATAAGGGGGGGAGCCAAAAACATTCAGTACTTC CASSIRGGAKNIQYF TRBV19 15 . TRBJ2-4 .
TGCGCCAGCAGTGACGGACTAGCGTACTACGAGCAGTACTTC CASSDGLAYYEQYF TRBV10-2 14 TRBD2 TRBJ2-7 .
TGTGCCAGCAGCTTAGCGCGGGGACAGGACCTATATGGCTACACCTTC CASSLARGQDLYGYTF TRBV7-2 16 TRBD1 TRBJ1-2 .
TGTGCCAGCAGCCGCGACTCGGGCTACGAGCAGTACTTC CASSRDSGYEQYF TRBV11-1 13 . TRBJ2-7 .
TGTGCCTGGGGCAGCTCTGGAAACACCATATATTTT CAWGSSGNTIYF TRBV30 12 . TRBJ1-3 .
TGTGCCAGCAGCCCCACCAGCGGGAGGAGAGCCAAAAACATTCAGTACTTC CASSPTSGRRAKNIQYF TRBV7-8 17 TRBD2 TRBJ2-4 once
TGTGCCAGCAGTTTAGTCGGGAGAGGGACCTACGAGCAGTACTTC CASSLVGRGTYEQYF TRBV28 15 . TRBJ2-7 .
TGTGCCAGCAGCTTGGCCAGCGGGAACTACGAGCAGTACTTC CASSLASGNYEQYF TRBV5-4 14 TRBD2 TRBJ2-7 .
TGCAGTGCCGAGACAGGGCGCGCTTTCTTT CSAETGRAFF TRBV20-1 10 TRBD1 TRBJ1-1 .
TGTGCCAGCAGTGAGGGGACATTTCGCACAGATACGCAGTATTTT CASSEGTFRTDTQYF TRBV2 15 . TRBJ2-3 .
TGTGCCAGCAGCCAAGGTCCTAGCGGAGATCAAGAGACCCAGTACTTC CASSQGPSGDQETQYF TRBV14 16 TRBD2 TRBJ2-5 .
TGTGCCAGCAGCGTAGGCAACCCGGGAGACGACGGGGAGCTGTTTTTT CASSVGNPGDDGELFF TRBV9 16 . TRBJ2-2 .
TGTGCCAGCAGTTTATTGGGGGAGGGCGCTGGAAACACCATATATTTT CASSLLGEGAGNTIYF TRBV27 16 . TRBJ1-3 .
TGTGCCAGCTCCCCTGGCGGGGAAACGCAGTTCTTC CASSPGGETQFF TRBV18 12 . TRBJ2-1 .
TGTGCCAGCAGCCCTGCTCGGACAGGGATGAGCGTCCTTGGCCAGCCCCAGCATTTT CASSPARTGMSVLGQPQHF TRBV7-3 19 TRBD1 TRBJ1-5 .
TGTGCCAGTAGTACCTTGTTACCCCGTAGCGTCAATGAGCAGTTCTTC CASSTLLPRSVNEQFF TRBV19 16 . TRBJ2-1 .
TGCGCCAGCAGCCAAGACGGAGGGACTAGTCTTGGGGATGAGCAGTTCTTC CASSQDGGTSLGDEQFF TRBV4-3 17 TRBD2 TRBJ2-1 .
TGTGCCAGCAGCCACTGGGAAAGGGGACAGGGGGCGGTCAAGCAGTACTTC CASSHWERGQGAVKQYF TRBV14 17 TRBD1 TRBJ2-7 .
TGTGCCAGCAGCCAAGGTGTCCCAGGGAAGGGGCTGTTTTTT CASSQGVPGKGLFF TRBV14 14 . TRBJ2-2 .
TGCGCCAGCAGCTCGGAGGGGGGGGTGGAGACCCAGTACTTC CASSSEGGVETQYF TRBV5-1 14 . TRBJ2-5 .
TGTGCCAGCCATAGGGGTAGGGTAAGCTACACTGAAGCTTTCTTT CASHRGRVSYTEAFF TRBV27 15 . TRBJ1-1 once
TGTGCCAGCAGCCGAAGGTTGGCTAGCGGGAGTAGGAGTGGCAATGAGCAGTTCTTC CASSRRLASGSRSGNEQFF TRBV5-6 19 TRBD2 TRBJ2-1 .
TGTGCCAGTAGTATAACAGGAGCGGGACGGTATACGCAGTATTTT CASSITGAGRYTQYF TRBV19 15 TRBD2 TRBJ2-3 .
TGCGCCAGCAGCCAATGGGGCCTGGGCGCCTACGAGCAGTACTTC CASSQWGLGAYEQYF TRBV4-3 15 . TRBJ2-7 few
TGCGCCAGCAGCTGGACTAGCGGGGACTCCTACGAGCAGTACTTC CASSWTSGDSYEQYF TRBV5-1 15 TRBD2 TRBJ2-7 .
TGTGCCAGCAGTGAAGACGGTCTAGCCAAAAACATTCAGTACTTC CASSEDGLAKNIQYF TRBV6-1 15 . TRBJ2-4 once
TGTGCCAGCAGCCAAGATCTCGGGGAGCTGTTTTTT CASSQDLGELFF TRBV4-2 12 . TRBJ2-2 .
TGTGCCAGCAGCTTAGGCCCAGACAGGACCAATGGCTACAATGAGCAGTTCTTC CASSLGPDRTNGYNEQFF TRBV11-2 18 . TRBJ2-1 .
TGCGCCAGCAGCTTGGATGTAACCGGGACAGGGCCCACAGATACGCAGTATTTT CASSLDVTGTGPTDTQYF TRBV5-1 18 TRBD1 TRBJ2-3 .
TGTGCCAGCAGCTCCCCCGGTGGAGGGCCCCCGTCCACCGTGCAGTACTTC CASSSPGGGPPSTVQYF TRBV7-9 17 . TRBJ2-7 once
TGTGCCAGCAGTCCACGACAGGGAACAACCTACGAGCAGTACTTC CASSPRQGTTYEQYF TRBV28 15 TRBD1 TRBJ2-7 .
TGCGCCAGCAGCTTGGGCGCAGGGAGATTTAGCGGGAGCTCCTACAATGAGCAGTTCTTC CASSLGAGRFSGSSYNEQFF TRBV5-1 20 TRBD2 TRBJ2-1 .
TGTGCCAGTAGTGGGAGGGGGACTAGGGTCCTCAATGAGCAGTTCTTC CASSGRGTRVLNEQFF TRBV19 16 TRBD2 TRBJ2-1 .
TGTGCCAGCAGTTACTCGGGACAGACATCCTACGAGCAGTACTTC CASSYSGQTSYEQYF TRBV6-5 15 TRBD1 TRBJ2-7 .
TGTGCCAGTAGTACGACAGCAACTAATGAAAAACTGTTTTTT CASSTTATNEKLFF TRBV19 14 . TRBJ1-4 .
TGTGCCAGCAGCTTGGTGGTAGGTGGGACAGTAAACACTGAAGCTTTCTTT CASSLVVGGTVNTEAFF TRBV5-6 17 TRBD1 TRBJ1-1 .
TGTGCCAGCAGTGAAGTTTCAGGGGTCCTTCTCAATGAGCAGTTCTTC CASSEVSGVLLNEQFF TRBV6-1 16 . TRBJ2-1 .
TGTGCCAGGATGAGTGTTATGAACACTGAAGCTTTCTTT CARMSVMNTEAFF TRBV6-7 13 . TRBJ1-1 .
TGTGCCAGCAGCTCCACTCTAGCGCAAGAGACCCAGTACTTC CASSSTLAQETQYF TRBV7-9 14 . TRBJ2-5 .
TGTGCCAGTAAATTTTCATTCGAGAAAACACCCCTCCACTTT CASKFSFEKTPLHF TRBV19 14 . TRBJ1-6 .
TGTGCCAGCAGCCAAGCGGCCCGGGAAAGTGAGCAGTTCTTC CASSQAARESEQFF TRBV14 14 . TRBJ2-1 once
TGCGCCAGCAGCTTTCATGCGGGAGGTCTCGACAATGAGCAGTTCTTC CASSFHAGGLDNEQFF TRBV5-1 16 TRBD2 TRBJ2-1 once
TGTGCCATCAGTGAGTCCCTTCGAGACAGTCAGCAGTACTTC CAISESLRDSQQYF TRBV10-3 14 . TRBJ2-7 .
TGCAGCGTTGAGGGGACTAGCGGGAGGGAGGGCCCTTTGGGTGGGACCCAGTACTTC CSVEGTSGREGPLGGTQYF TRBV29-1 19 TRBD2 TRBJ2-5 .
TGTGCCATCAGTGAGCGGCGGGAGGGCACAGATACGCAGTATTTT CAISERREGTDTQYF TRBV10-3 15 TRBD2 TRBJ2-3 .
TGTGCCAGTAGGGACAGGGGGAGCTTTAATGAAAAACTGTTTTTT CASRDRGSFNEKLFF TRBV19 15 TRBD1 TRBJ1-4 .
TGCGCCAGCAGCCAAGGGTTCTCCCGGAGGGGTAATGAGCAGTTCTTC CASSQGFSRRGNEQFF TRBV4-3 16 . TRBJ2-1 .
TGTGCCACCCGACAGGGAATGGCTGAGCAGTTCTTC CATRQGMAEQFF TRBV15 12 TRBD1 TRBJ2-1 .
TGTGCTAGTGGTTTGGTACGGGACAGGGGAGGAAACACCATATATTTT CASGLVRDRGGNTIYF TRBV12-5 16 TRBD1 TRBJ1-3 .